The 31 T cell receptor beta chains presented below share a single source sample, sequenced in a study of cytotoxic CD8 clonotypes in ibrutinib-treated CLL. Sequenced by immunoSEQ multiplex PCR; TCRdb stores in-frame clones only, minus some. The sample lists roughly 42,000 clones; 50% to 75% were seen once. This material consisted of PBMCs, taken after 24 months of ibrutinib treatment. Receptor source: a human donor with chronic lymphocytic leukemia.

The V and J genes are TRBV27 and TRBJ1-2, with D tentatively TRBD1 (5 bases). The CDR3 runs 15 residues. From germline, CDR1 is MNHEY and CDR2 SMNVEV (reference sequence). With 3 bases removed from V and 2 bases from J, the gap between germline ends came to 13 bases. CDR3 DNA: TGTGCCAGCAGTTTTGTGGGCAGGGAAAACTATGGCTACACCTTC. This sequence encodes CASSFVGRENYGYTF.

This clone has more than one count but fewer than ten. V and J are TRBV4-1 and TRBJ2-1; possible D gene TRBD2, 7 bases. This CDR3 is 17 amino acids long. The V end lost 0 bases, the J end lost 7 bases, and 19 bases lay between the germline ends. Germline V gives CDR1 MGHRA, CDR2 YSYEKL. The CDR3 sequence: CASSQERGRGAVNEQFF. The CDR3 nucleotides read TGCGCCAGCAGCCAAGAGAGGGGGAGGGGCGCGGTTAATGAGCAGTTCTTC.

This CDR3 is CASSGDRGQEQYF. In nucleotides, the CDR3 is TGTGCCAGCAGTGGGGACAGGGGGCAAGAGCAGTACTTC. The J gene is TRBJ2-7, the V gene TRBV2; 12 bases are a match to TRBD1. V dropped 4 bases and J dropped 7; count of bases not matched to a gene: 2. CDR1 SNHLY and CDR2 FYNNEI come from the germline V gene. This CDR3 contains 13 residues.

This clone rates as medium-sized. This sequence joins TRBV6-1 and TRBJ1-1, with D unresolved. V shed 7 bases and J shed 4 bases, with 13 bases lying between them. CDR3 size: 13 residues. In germline, CDR1 is MNHNS, CDR2 SASEGT. CDR3 nucleotides: TGTGCCAGCATATCGTTGGTTGGCACTGAAGCTTTCTTT. This sequence encodes CASISLVGTEAFF.

This clone was picked up many times. V is TRBV5-1 and J is TRBJ2-7; D may be TRBD1 (6 bases). Germline CDR1 SGHRS, CDR2 YFSETQ. The CDR3 has 14 residues. The V gene lost 2 bases and the J gene lost 5 bases, with 14 bases spanning the gap. The CDR3 nucleotides are TGCGCCAGCAGCTTTTCGGCAGGGGTGAACGAGCAGTACTTC. This codes for CASSFSAGVNEQYF.

This clone was counted ten times or more. CDR3 bases: TGTGCCAGCAGCCCGACAGGGGTCGGAAACACCATATATTTT. Encoded protein: CASSPTGVGNTIYF. The chain links TRBV28 to TRBJ1-3, with TRBD1 matching over 8 bases. V gave up 6 bases and J gave up 4 bases; unmatched junction bases: 5. The CDR3 has 14 residues. Germline V gives CDR1 MDHEN, CDR2 SYDVKM. Looking up the rest from reference TRBV28 and TRBJ1-3 gives the full variable domain: DVKVTQSSRYLVKRTGEKVFLECVQDMDHENMFWYRQDPGLGLRLIYFSYDVKMKEKGDIPEGYSVSREKKERFSLILESASTNQTSMYLCASSPTGVGNTIYFGEGSWLTVV.

The chain uses TRBV6-1 and TRBJ1-4, with D hard to call. Trimming stripped 1 base from V and 0 bases from J, with 9 bases between. This CDR3 has 16 residues. Looked up from germline, CDR1 is MNHNS and CDR2 is SASEGT. CDR3 region: CASSEVGTSTNEKLFF. The CDR3, as DNA: TGTGCCAGCAGTGAAGTGGGTACCTCAACTAATGAAAAACTGTTTTTT.

This chain links TRBV6-4 with TRBJ2-1, with a tentative D call TRBD1 (7 bases). The ends were cut back, 1 base at V and 8 bases at J, with 21 bases in the middle. The CDR3 covers 17 residues. Germline values: CDR1 MRHNA, CDR2 SNTAGT. The CDR3 DNA reads as TGTGCCAGCAGTGACTTTAGGGGGCCCCGGTGGGGGGATGAGCAGTTCTTC. Protein sequence: CASSDFRGPRWGDEQFF.

The CDR3 coding sequence is TGTGCCAGCAGCTTTGGGACTAGCGGGTACGAGCAGTACTTC. Its translation: CASSFGTSGYEQYF. The chain recombines TRBV5-6 with TRBJ2-7; 12 positions match TRBD2. V gave up 2 bases and J gave up 4 bases; unmatched junction bases: 1. Germline loops: CDR1 SGHDT, CDR2 YYEEEE. There are 14 residues in the CDR3.

The chain links TRBV2 to TRBJ1-1; 11 bases align to TRBD1. The CDR3 consists of 14 residues. The germline V gene has CDR1 SNHLY and CDR2 FYNNEI. Unmatched junction bases numbered 5, after V lost 6 bases and J lost 5 bases. The CDR3 is CASRGTGGGTEAFF. The CDR3 nucleotides read TGTGCCAGCAGGGGGACAGGGGGAGGTACTGAAGCTTTCTTT.

This clone is a singleton in its sample. V gene TRBV29-1 combines with J gene TRBJ1-1, with no clear D. Germline loops: CDR1 SQVTM, CDR2 ANQGSEA. CDR3 size: 11 residues. V dropped 6 bases and J dropped 13 bases, with 18 bases sitting between them. CDR3 amino acids: CSVWTAGDGFF. For the CDR3, the DNA is TGCAGCGTATGGACCGCCGGGGATGGTTTCTTT.

This clone was seen many times. The chain combines TRBV2 with TRBJ1-1, with D unclear. Between the trimmed V and J ends, which lost 8 bases and 2 bases, there was a span of 15 bases. Germline assignment: CDR1 SNHLY and CDR2 FYNNEI. This CDR3 is built from 14 residues. In DNA, the CDR3 is TGTGCCAGCCACCTCGACATAACCAACACTGAAGCTTTCTTT. It is translated as CASHLDITNTEAFF.

The rearrangement links TRBV30 to TRBJ1-1; D unclear. Trimming pared 4 bases from V and 0 bases from J, leaving 15 bases between. This CDR3 comprises 15 residues. Germline V gene lookup returns CDR1 GTSNPN and CDR2 SVGIG (reference sequence). CDR3 region: CAWIRIQQLNTEAFF. The CDR3 DNA is TGTGCCTGGATAAGGATCCAGCAATTGAACACTGAAGCTTTCTTT.

The chain joins TRBV7-3 to TRBJ2-1; either TRBD1 or TRBD2 may supply D (5 bases each). The V gene lost 1 base and the J gene lost 2 bases, with 12 bases spanning the gap. This CDR3 has 16 amino acids. The germline CDR1 and CDR2 sequences are SGHTA and FQGTGA. The CDR3 DNA is TGTGCCAGCAGCTTAAACCACCAGGGACCCTACAATGAGCAGTTCTTC. Its translation is CASSLNHQGPYNEQFF.

In its sample, this clone was seen a few times. The chain is built from TRBV11-2 and TRBJ2-5; D not resolved. CDR3 length equals 13 residues. From germline, CDR1 is SGHAT and CDR2 FQNNGV. Trimming took off 5 bases at V and 2 bases at J, with 9 bases between the two ends. The CDR3 sequence is CASSRTLQETQYF. The DNA of the CDR3 is TGTGCCAGCAGCCGGACGTTACAAGAGACCCAGTACTTC.

The chain has TRBV2 and TRBJ2-7, with 9 positions matching TRBD1. The CDR3 is 15 residues long. Germline V gives CDR1 SNHLY, CDR2 FYNNEI. The junction had 3 bases not matched to a gene; V was cut back by 0 bases and J by 3 bases. The CDR3 sequence: CASSEAGTGFYEQYF. Here the CDR3 DNA reads TGTGCCAGCAGTGAAGCGGGGACAGGGTTCTACGAGCAGTACTTC.

CDR3 region: CASSFPGLAGGRHEQYF. In DNA, the CDR3 is TGTGCCAGCAGCTTCCCGGGACTAGCGGGGGGGAGGCACGAGCAGTACTTC. J is TRBJ2-7 and V is TRBV7-2; the match to TRBD2 covers 16 bases. J was trimmed by 5 bases and V by 3 bases; bases with no gene match: 7. Germline CDR1 is SGHTA and CDR2 is FQGNSA. This CDR3 spans 17 amino acids.

The rearrangement links TRBV19 to TRBJ2-6; 9 positions match TRBD1. The length of the CDR3 is 18 residues. V lost 3 bases and J lost 2; bases outside the gene matches: 8. CDR1 and CDR2 from the germline V gene are LNHDA and SQIVND (reference sequence). CDR3 sequence (DNA): TGTGCCAGTAGTATGTTGGGACAGGGTCTCCCTGGGGCCAACGTCCTGACTTTC. Translation: CASSMLGQGLPGANVLTF.

The DNA of the CDR3 is TGTGCCAGCAGTTACAGGAGGGGAGGAGATACGCAGTATTTT. It is translated as CASSYRRGGDTQYF. The V call is TRBV6-5, the J call TRBJ2-3; perhaps TRBD2 as D (6 bases). The germline V gene has CDR1 MNHEY and CDR2 SVGAGI. The CDR3 consists of 14 residues. Trimming shortened V by 2 bases and J by 5 bases, and 11 bases separated the two germline ends.

V is TRBV4-2 and J is TRBJ2-5; TRBD2 aligns across 9 bases. Germline values: CDR1 LGHNA, CDR2 YNFKEQ. V dropped 7 bases and J dropped 4; count of bases not matched to a gene: 13. The CDR3 spans 16 residues. The chain's CDR3 is CASTFSGGIARETQYF. The CDR3 region has the DNA TGTGCCAGCACCTTTAGCGGGGGAATCGCGAGAGAGACCCAGTACTTC.

The chain uses TRBV2 and TRBJ2-7; 7 bases are a match to TRBD1. V gave up 2 bases and J gave up 6 bases; unmatched junction bases: 13. The CDR3 covers 16 residues. Germline V gives CDR1 SNHLY, CDR2 FYNNEI. The CDR3 sequence is CASSEYPAGGSGEQYF. Here the CDR3 DNA reads TGTGCCAGCAGTGAATATCCGGCAGGGGGATCGGGCGAGCAGTACTTC.

The V call is TRBV5-1, the J call TRBJ1-2; D ambiguous. Germline V gene lookup returns CDR1 SGHRS and CDR2 YFSETQ. This CDR3 spans 12 amino acids. Trimming stripped 4 bases from V and 4 bases from J, with 8 bases between. CDR3 protein: CASSPDGYGYTF. The CDR3 DNA is TGCGCCAGCAGCCCAGACGGCTATGGCTACACCTTC.

V and J are TRBV5-1 and TRBJ1-1; TRBD1 matches 7 bases. Germline lookup yields CDR1 SGHRS and CDR2 YFSETQ. The CDR3 has 13 residues. After removal of 0 bases from V and 11 bases from J, the junction contained 7 bases not matched to a gene. The DNA for the CDR3 is TGCGCCAGCAGCTTGGACAGGGGTCCAACGGCTTTCTTT. As protein: CASSLDRGPTAFF.

This clone was seen a single time. As DNA, the CDR3 is TGCGCCAGCAGCCGGGGACAGGGGCCGAACACTGAAGCTTTCTTT. Encoded protein: CASSRGQGPNTEAFF. The chain recombines TRBV4-1 with TRBJ1-1; TRBD1 matches at 10 bases. CDR3 length: 15 residues. The germline CDR1 and CDR2 sequences are MGHRA and YSYEKL. Unmatched junction bases numbered 3, after V lost 4 bases and J lost 1 base.

This clone was detected ten times or more. The chain employs TRBV14 and TRBJ1-2, with TRBD1 as a possible D gene (5 bases). From germline, CDR1 is SGHDN and CDR2 FVKESK. The CDR3 has 13 amino acids. Trimming stripped 0 bases from V and 8 bases from J, with 10 bases between. The CDR3 is CASSQEEGLGYTF. In DNA form, the CDR3 reads TGTGCCAGCAGCCAAGAGGAGGGGCTGGGCTACACCTTC.

The rearrangement joins TRBV30 to TRBJ1-5; D is unclear. Germline V gives CDR1 GTSNPN, CDR2 SVGIG (reference sequence). The V end was cut by 1 base, the J end by 4 bases, with 11 bases between. The CDR3 runs to 14 residues. The CDR3 is CAWSALIPNQPQHF. The CDR3 bases are TGTGCCTGGAGTGCACTCATCCCGAATCAGCCCCAGCATTTT.

The rearrangement links TRBV7-8 to TRBJ1-6; D is ambiguous. The germline V gene has CDR1 SGHVS and CDR2 FQNEAQ. Deletions cut 3 bases from V and 7 bases from J, with 13 bases between. This CDR3 region has 15 residues. The CDR3 sequence: CASSFRAGDNSPLHF. CDR3 in DNA: TGTGCCAGCAGCTTTCGCGCAGGCGACAATTCACCCCTCCACTTT. Filled out from reference TRBV7-8 and TRBJ1-6, the complete variable domain reads GAGVSQSPRYKVAKRGQDVALRCDPISGHVSLFWYQQALGQGPEFLTYFQNEAQLDKSGLPSDRFFAERPEGSVSTLKIQRTQQEDSAVYLCASSFRAGDNSPLHFGNGTRLTVT.

The sample holds a few counts of this clone. V is TRBV7-6 and J is TRBJ1-5; no firm D call. Germline V gene lookup returns CDR1 SGHVS and CDR2 FNYEAQ. The CDR3 length is 13 residues. Deletions cut 5 bases from V and 3 bases from J, with 8 bases between. In DNA, the CDR3 is TGTGCCAGCAGCCCCAGGTTCAATCAGCCCCAGCATTTT. It yields the protein CASSPRFNQPQHF.

The V and J genes are TRBV5-1 and TRBJ2-1; TRBD2 aligns across 12 bases. Unmatched junction bases numbered 7, after V lost 6 bases and J lost 3 bases. Germline-derived CDR1 and CDR2 are SGHRS and YFSETQ. The CDR3 is 16 residues long. The CDR3 is CASTPTSGRLYNEQFF. Written as DNA, the CDR3 is TGCGCCAGCACCCCCACTAGCGGGAGGCTCTACAATGAGCAGTTCTTC. The complete variable domain, with remaining parts taken from reference TRBV5-1 and TRBJ2-1, reads KAGVTQTPRYLIKTRGQQVTLSCSPISGHRSVSWYQQTPGQGLQFLFEYFSETQRNKGNFPGRFSGRQFSNSRSEMNVSTLELGDSALYLCASTPTSGRLYNEQFFGPGTRLTVL.

The rearrangement uses TRBV28 and TRBJ2-6; possibly TRBD2 for D (6 bases). CDR1 is MDHEN and CDR2 is SYDVKM in the germline V gene. Trimming cost V 5 bases and J 3 bases, with 11 bases left between them. The CDR3 length is 15 residues. The CDR3 nucleotides read TGTGCCAGCAGTGCCCTCGGGGGTGGGGCCAACGTCCTGACTTTC. Translated, it gives CASSALGGGANVLTF.

This clone was observed a handful of times. This chain uses TRBV2 with TRBJ1-4; D remains unclear. This CDR3 contains 14 residues. Between the trimmed V and J ends, which lost 4 bases and 3 bases, there was a span of 9 bases. CDR1 is SNHLY, CDR2 FYNNEI, per germline. The CDR3 sequence: CASSGERSNEKLFF. The DNA of the CDR3 is TGTGCCAGCAGTGGAGAGAGATCTAATGAAAAACTGTTTTTT. Based on the CDR3 plus reference TRBV2 and TRBJ1-4, the full variable domain is EPEVTQTPSHQVTQMGQEVILRCVPISNHLYFYWYRQILGQKVEFLVSFYNNEISEKSEIFDDQFSVERPDGSNFTLKIRSTKLEDSAMYFCASSGERSNEKLFFGSGTQLSVL.